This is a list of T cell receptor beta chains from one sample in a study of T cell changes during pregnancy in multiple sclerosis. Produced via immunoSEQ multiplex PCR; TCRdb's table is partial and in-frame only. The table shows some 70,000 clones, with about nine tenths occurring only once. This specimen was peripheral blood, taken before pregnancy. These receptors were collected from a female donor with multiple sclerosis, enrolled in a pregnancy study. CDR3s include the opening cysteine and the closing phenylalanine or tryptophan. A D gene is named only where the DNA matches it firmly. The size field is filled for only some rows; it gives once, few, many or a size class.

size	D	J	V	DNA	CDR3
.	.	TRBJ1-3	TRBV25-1	TGTGCCAGCAGCCCCCCACTTGCGTTATCTGGAAACACCATATATTTT	CASSPPLALSGNTIYF
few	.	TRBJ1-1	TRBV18	TGTGCCAGCTCACCACGAACGATTGGCGGAACAGGTGAAGCTTTCTTT	CASSPRTIGGTGEAFF
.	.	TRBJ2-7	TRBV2	TGTGCCAGCAGTGAAGGGGACAACTCCTACGAGCAGTACTTC	CASSEGDNSYEQYF
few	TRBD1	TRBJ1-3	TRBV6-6	TGTGCCAGCGGTGAGGGACAGGGGCTAGGAAACACCATATATTTT	CASGEGQGLGNTIYF
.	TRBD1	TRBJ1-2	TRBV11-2	TGTGCCAGCAGCCAACTTAGGACAGGACGGGATCAAAACTATGGCTACACCTTC	CASSQLRTGRDQNYGYTF
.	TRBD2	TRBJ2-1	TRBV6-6	TGTGCCAGCAGCCGCGGACTAGCGGGGGCGGAGCAGTTCTTC	CASSRGLAGAEQFF
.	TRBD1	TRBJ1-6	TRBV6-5	TGTGCCAGCAGTTACACTCCGGACAGGAATTCACCCCTCCACTTT	CASSYTPDRNSPLHF
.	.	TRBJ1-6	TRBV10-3	TGTGCCATCAGTGAGTCTTCTCCGCGTTCACCCCTCCACTTT	CAISESSPRSPLHF
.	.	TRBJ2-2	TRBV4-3	TGCGCCAGCAGCCAAGATGGCCAAAACACCGGGGAGCTGTTTTTT	CASSQDGQNTGELFF
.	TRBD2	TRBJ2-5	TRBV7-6	TGTGCCAGCAGATTGACAGCGGGAGGGGATCAAGAGACCCAGTACTTC	CASRLTAGGDQETQYF
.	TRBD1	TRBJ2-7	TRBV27	TGTGCCAGCAGTTTACGGGACAGAAACTACGAGCAGTACTTC	CASSLRDRNYEQYF
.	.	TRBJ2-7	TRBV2	TGTGCCAGCACCCTCGAAGGCATTAGGAGGGAGCAGTACTTC	CASTLEGIRREQYF
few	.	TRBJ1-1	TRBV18	TGTGCCAGCTCACCACAGGAGGTGAACACTGAAGCTTTCTTT	CASSPQEVNTEAFF
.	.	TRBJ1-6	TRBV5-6	TGTGCCAGCAGCTATTGGCGAGGGAGGCGGAATTCACCCCTCCACTTT	CASSYWRGRRNSPLHF
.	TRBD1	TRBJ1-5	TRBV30	TGTGCCTGGAGTCAGACAGGGTGGGAATCCAATCAGCCCCAGCATTTT	CAWSQTGWESNQPQHF
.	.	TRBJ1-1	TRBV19	TGTGCCAGTAGTATAGAAGCCTATGGGAGGGCTGAAGCTTTCTTT	CASSIEAYGRAEAFF
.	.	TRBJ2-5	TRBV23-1	TGCGCCAGCAGTCCGGGAATAGGGGGTGGATCGGAGACCCAGTACTTC	CASSPGIGGGSETQYF
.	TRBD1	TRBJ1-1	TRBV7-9	TGTGCCAGCAGCCTTGGTGACAGGGGGCATACTGAAGCTTTCTTT	CASSLGDRGHTEAFF
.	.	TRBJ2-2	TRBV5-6	TGTGCCAGCAGCTTGCTGTATAACACCGGGGAGCTGTTTTTT	CASSLLYNTGELFF
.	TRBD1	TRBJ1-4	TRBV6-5	TGTGCCAGCAGGGAACCACAGGGGCCTAATGAAAAACTGTTTTTT	CASREPQGPNEKLFF
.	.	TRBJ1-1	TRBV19	TGTGCCAGTAGTATTCGGGGAGGGGGTAGTGAGAACACTGAAGCTTTCTTT	CASSIRGGGSENTEAFF
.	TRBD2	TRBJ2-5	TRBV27	TGTGCCAGCAGTTTATACCGAGCGGGACTACCCGAACGGGAGACCCAGTACTTC	CASSLYRAGLPERETQYF
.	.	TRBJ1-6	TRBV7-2	TGTGCCAGCCACGGAGGTCGGAGCTCCTATAATTCACCCCTCCACTTT	CASHGGRSSYNSPLHF
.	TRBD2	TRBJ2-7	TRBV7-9	TGTGCCAGCAGCCTCTCTAGCGGGGTTTACGAGCAGTACTTC	CASSLSSGVYEQYF
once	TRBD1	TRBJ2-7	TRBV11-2	TGTGCCAGCAGCTTAGGGACAGGGTCCTACGAGCAGTACTTC	CASSLGTGSYEQYF
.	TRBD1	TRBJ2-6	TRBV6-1	TGTGCCAGCAGTGCTTATCCCGGGACAGGGGTGGGGGCCAACGTCCTGACTTTC	CASSAYPGTGVGANVLTF
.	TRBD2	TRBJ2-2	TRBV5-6	TGTGCCAGCAGCTTGGCCATAGCGGGGTTCACCGGGGAGCTGTTTTTT	CASSLAIAGFTGELFF
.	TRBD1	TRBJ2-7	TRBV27	TGTGCCAGCAGGGCCCCAGGGGGAGAATACGAGCAGTACTTC	CASRAPGGEYEQYF
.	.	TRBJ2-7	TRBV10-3	TGTGCCGCACAACGACAACAAGAAGACGAGCAGTACTTC	CAAQRQQEDEQYF
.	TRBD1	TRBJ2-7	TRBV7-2	TGTGCCAGCAGCTTCCAGGGGGAACTCTCCTACGAGCAGTACTTC	CASSFQGELSYEQYF
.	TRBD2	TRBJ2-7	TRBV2	TGTGCCAGCAGTGAAACTAGCGGGGGTATCTACGAGCAGTACTTC	CASSETSGGIYEQYF
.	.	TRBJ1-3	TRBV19	TGTGCCAGTACCCCTACAGGGACGTCTGGAAACACCATATATTTT	CASTPTGTSGNTIYF
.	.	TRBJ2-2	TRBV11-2	TGTGCCAGCAGCTTAGATATCGCCGGGGAGCTGTTTTTT	CASSLDIAGELFF
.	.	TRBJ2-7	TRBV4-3	TGCGCCAGCAGCCAAGTGGTGGAGCTCCGCGGGGGCCACGAGCAGTACTTC	CASSQVVELRGGHEQYF
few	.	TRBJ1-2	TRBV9	TGTGCCAGCAGCGTAGGGGGTGACAGGCCCTATGGCTACACCTTC	CASSVGGDRPYGYTF
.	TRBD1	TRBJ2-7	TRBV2	TGTGCCAGCAGGACCCGGACAGGGCCCTACGAGCAGTACTTC	CASRTRTGPYEQYF
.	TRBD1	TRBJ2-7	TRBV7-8	TGTGCCAGCAGCCAAGCCGCAGGGGGATACTACGAGCAGTACTTC	CASSQAAGGYYEQYF
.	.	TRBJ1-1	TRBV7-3	TGTGCCAGCAGCGCCGACAGGAACACTGAAGCTTTCTTT	CASSADRNTEAFF
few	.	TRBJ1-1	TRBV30	TGTGCCTGGAGTGTACAGCCATGGGCTGAAGCTTTCTTT	CAWSVQPWAEAFF
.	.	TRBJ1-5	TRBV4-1	TGCGCCAGCAGCCAAGATGAGGACAGATTAAATCAGCCCCAGCATTTT	CASSQDEDRLNQPQHF
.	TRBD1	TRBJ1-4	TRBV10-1	TGCGCCAGCAGTGACTGGGACAGGTCAGATGAAAAACTGTTTTTT	CASSDWDRSDEKLFF
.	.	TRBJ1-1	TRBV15	TGTGCCACCCGACAGGCGACGTTGAACACTGAAGCTTTCTTT	CATRQATLNTEAFF
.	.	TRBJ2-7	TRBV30	TGTGCCTGGGGGCCTAGGGGCGAGCAGTACTTC	CAWGPRGEQYF
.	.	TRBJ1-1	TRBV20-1	TGCAGTGCTAGAGATTACAGGGAGGCTTTCTTT	CSARDYREAFF
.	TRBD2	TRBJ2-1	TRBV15	TGTGCCACCAGCAGTCTAGCGGGATCGTACAATGAGCAGTTCTTC	CATSSLAGSYNEQFF
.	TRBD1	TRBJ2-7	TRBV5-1	TGCGCCAGCAGCCACGGGACAGGGCAACCCTACGAGCAGTACTTC	CASSHGTGQPYEQYF
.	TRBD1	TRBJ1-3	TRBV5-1	TGCGCCAGCAGCTGGCAAACAGGGGTCTACTCTGGAAACACCATATATTTT	CASSWQTGVYSGNTIYF
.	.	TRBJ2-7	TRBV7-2	TGTGCCAGCAGCTTAGCCTCCAGCGCCTCCTACGAGCAGTACTTC	CASSLASSASYEQYF
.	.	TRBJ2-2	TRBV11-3	TGTGCCAGCAGCCCTCGGAACACCGGGGAGCTGTTTTTT	CASSPRNTGELFF
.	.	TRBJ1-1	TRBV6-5	TGTGCCAGCAGCCTCCCCTCGGGCACTGAAGCTTTCTTT	CASSLPSGTEAFF
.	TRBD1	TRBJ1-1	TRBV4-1	TGCGCCAGCAGCCAAGGGCCCGCGGGACAGATGAACACTGAAGCTTTCTTT	CASSQGPAGQMNTEAFF